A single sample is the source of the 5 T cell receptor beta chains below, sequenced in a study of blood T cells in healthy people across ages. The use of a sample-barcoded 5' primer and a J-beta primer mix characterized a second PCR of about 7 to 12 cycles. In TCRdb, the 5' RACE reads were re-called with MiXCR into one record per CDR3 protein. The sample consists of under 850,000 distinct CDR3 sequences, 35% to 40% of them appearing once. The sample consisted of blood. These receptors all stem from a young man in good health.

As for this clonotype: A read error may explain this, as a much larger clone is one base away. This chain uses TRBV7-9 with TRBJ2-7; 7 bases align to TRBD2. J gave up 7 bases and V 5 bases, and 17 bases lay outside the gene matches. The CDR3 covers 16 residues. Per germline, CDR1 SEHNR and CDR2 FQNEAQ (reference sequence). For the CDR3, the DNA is TGTGCCAGCAGCCGACCCTCTGCGGGGGTTAACAATGAGCAGTACTTC. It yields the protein CASSRPSAGVNNEQYF.

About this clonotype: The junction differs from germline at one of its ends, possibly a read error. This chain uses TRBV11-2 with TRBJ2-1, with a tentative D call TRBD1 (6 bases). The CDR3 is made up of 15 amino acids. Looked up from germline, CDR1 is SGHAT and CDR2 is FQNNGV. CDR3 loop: CASRGMGSRGNEQSF. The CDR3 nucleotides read TGTGCCAGCAGGGGGATGGGATCCAGGGGAAATGAGCAGTCCTTC.

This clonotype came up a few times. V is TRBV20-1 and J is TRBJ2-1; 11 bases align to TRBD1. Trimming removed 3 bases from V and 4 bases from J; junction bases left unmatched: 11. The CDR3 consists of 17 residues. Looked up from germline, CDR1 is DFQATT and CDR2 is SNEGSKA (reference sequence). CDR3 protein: CSASPGQGESFYNEQFF. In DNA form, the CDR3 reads TGCAGTGCTAGCCCGGGACAGGGGGAATCGTTTTACAATGAGCAGTTCTTC.

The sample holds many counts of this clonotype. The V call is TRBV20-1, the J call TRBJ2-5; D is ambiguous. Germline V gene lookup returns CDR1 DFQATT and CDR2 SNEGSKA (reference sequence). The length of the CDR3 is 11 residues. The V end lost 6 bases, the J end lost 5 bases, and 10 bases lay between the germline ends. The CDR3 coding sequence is TGCAGTGCCCCCGTCGGGGAGACCCAGTACTTC. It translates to CSAPVGETQYF.

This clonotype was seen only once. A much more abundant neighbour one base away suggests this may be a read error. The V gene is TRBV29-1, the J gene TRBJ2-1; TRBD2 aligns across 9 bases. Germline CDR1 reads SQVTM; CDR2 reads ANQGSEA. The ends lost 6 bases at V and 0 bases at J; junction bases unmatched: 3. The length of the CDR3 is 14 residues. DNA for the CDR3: TGCAGCGTGGCAGCGGGGGGCTCCTACAATGAGCAGTTCTTC. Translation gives CSVAAGGSYNEQFF.